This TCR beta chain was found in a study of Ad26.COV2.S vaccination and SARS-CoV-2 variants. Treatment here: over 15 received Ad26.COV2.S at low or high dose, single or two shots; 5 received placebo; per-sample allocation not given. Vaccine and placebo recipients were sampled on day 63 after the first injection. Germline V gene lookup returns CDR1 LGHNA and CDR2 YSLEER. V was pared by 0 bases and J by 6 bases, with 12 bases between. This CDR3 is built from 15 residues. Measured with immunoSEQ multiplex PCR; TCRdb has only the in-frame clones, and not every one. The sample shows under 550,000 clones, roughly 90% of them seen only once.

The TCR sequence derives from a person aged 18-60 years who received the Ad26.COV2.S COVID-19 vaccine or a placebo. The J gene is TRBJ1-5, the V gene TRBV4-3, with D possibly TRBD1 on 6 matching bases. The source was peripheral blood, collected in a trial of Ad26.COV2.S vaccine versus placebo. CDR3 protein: CASSQEWQGFQPQHF. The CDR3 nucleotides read TGCGCCAGCAGCCAAGAATGGCAGGGGTTTCAGCCCCAGCATTTT.